This T cell receptor (beta chain) appears in the sequencing data of a study of T cells in Graves' hyperthyroidism and ophthalmopathy. Regarding the study as a whole: In blood, most of the thyroid clonotypes expanded above 0.001 were also present.

The TCR beta CDR3 regions underwent amplification using RNA transcripts as the source. A first-round RT-PCR of the TCR CDR3 used the HTBI primer set. TCRdb called the multiplex PCR reads again in MiXCR, with one record for every CDR3 protein. Of about 840,000 distinct CDR3 sequences detected, more than 30% appear once; the ten largest clones hold about 8.9%. Orbital computed tomography and thyroid ultrasound, together with serum TRAb and thyroxine and clinical symptoms, were used for diagnoses. An approximately 9.4 ml volume of fresh peripheral blood provided the PBMCs. On this clonotype: Its specificity is unknown.

This CDR3 region has 13 residues. The germline V gene has CDR1 SQVTM and CDR2 ANQGSEA. The V and J ends lost 5 bases and 2 bases respectively, with 12 bases between them. The V and J genes are TRBV29-1 and TRBJ1-2, with D perhaps matching TRBD1 (6 bases). Input material: blood. This receptor was identified in a man younger than 35 with Graves' hyperthyroidism. DNA of the CDR3: TGCAGCGTTAGACAGGTTCTGAACTATGGCTACACCTTC. It encodes CSVRQVLNYGYTF.